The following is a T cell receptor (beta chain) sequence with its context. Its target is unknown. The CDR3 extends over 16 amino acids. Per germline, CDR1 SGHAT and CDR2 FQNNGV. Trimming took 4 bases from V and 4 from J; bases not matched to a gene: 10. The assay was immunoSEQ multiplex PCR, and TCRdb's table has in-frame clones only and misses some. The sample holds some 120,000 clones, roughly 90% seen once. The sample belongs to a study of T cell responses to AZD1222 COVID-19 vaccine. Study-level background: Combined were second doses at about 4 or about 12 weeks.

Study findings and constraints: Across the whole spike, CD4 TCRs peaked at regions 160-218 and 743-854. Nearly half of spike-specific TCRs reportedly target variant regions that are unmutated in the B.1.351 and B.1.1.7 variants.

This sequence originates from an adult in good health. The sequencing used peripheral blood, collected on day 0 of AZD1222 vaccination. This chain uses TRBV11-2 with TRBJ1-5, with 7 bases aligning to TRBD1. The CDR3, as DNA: TGTGCCAGCAGCTCAGGGGAGGGGGCGCGGAATCAGCCCCAGCATTTT. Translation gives CASSSGEGARNQPQHF.